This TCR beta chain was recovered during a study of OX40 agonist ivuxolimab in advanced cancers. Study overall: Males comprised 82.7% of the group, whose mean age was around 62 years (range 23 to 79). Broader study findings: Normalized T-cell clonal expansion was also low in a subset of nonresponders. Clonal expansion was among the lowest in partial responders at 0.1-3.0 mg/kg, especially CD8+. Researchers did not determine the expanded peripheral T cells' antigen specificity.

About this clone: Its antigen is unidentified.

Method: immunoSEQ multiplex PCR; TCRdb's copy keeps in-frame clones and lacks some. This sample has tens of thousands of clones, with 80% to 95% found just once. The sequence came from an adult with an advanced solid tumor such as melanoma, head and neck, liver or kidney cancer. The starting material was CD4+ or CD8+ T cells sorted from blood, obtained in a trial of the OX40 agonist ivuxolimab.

CDR3 sequence: CASSLTTGNTEAFF. The CDR3 DNA sequence: TGTGCCAGCAGCTTAACGACAGGGAACACTGAAGCTTTCTTT. This rearrangement joins TRBV7-9 to TRBJ1-1; TRBD1 is a possible D gene (6 bases). CDR1 and CDR2 (germline): SEHNR, FQNEAQ (reference sequence). Trimming stripped 2 bases from V and 1 base from J, with 8 bases between. This CDR3 has 14 amino acids.